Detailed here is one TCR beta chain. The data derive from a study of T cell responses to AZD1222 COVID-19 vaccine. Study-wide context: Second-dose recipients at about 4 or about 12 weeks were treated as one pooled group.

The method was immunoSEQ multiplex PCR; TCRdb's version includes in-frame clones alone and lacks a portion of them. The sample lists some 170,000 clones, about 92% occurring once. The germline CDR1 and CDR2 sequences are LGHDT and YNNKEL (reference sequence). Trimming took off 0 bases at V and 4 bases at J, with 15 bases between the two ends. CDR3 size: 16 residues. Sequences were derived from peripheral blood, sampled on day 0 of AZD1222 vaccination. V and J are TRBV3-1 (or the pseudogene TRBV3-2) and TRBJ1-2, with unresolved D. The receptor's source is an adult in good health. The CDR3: CASSQELLKGSYGYTF. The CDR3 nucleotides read TGTGCCAGCAGCCAAGAGCTTCTAAAAGGTAGCTATGGCTACACCTTC.